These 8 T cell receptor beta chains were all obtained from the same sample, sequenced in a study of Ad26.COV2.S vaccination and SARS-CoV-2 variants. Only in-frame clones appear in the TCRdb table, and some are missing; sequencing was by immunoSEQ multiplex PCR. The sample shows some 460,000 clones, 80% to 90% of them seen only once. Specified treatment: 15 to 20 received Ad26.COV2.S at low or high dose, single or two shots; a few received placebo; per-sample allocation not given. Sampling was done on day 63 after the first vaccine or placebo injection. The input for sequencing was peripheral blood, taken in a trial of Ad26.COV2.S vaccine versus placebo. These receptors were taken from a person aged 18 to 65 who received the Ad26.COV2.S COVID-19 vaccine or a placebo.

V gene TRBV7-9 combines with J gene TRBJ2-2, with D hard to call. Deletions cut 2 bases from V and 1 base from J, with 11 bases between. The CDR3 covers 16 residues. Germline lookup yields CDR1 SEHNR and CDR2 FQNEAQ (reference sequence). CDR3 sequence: CASSLRSFQNTGELFF. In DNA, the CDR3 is TGTGCCAGCAGCTTAAGGTCCTTCCAGAACACCGGGGAGCTGTTTTTT. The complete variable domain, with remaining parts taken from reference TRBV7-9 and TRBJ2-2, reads DTGVSQNPRHKITKRGQNVTFRCDPISEHNRLYWYRQTLGQGPEFLTYFQNEAQLEKSRLLSDRFSAERPKGSFSTLEIQRTEQGDSAMYLCASSLRSFQNTGELFFGEGSRLTVL.

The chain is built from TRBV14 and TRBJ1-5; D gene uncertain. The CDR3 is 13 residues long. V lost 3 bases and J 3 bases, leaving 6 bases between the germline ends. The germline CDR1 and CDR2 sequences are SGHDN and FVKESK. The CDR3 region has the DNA TGTGCCAGCAGCCAGAGGGACAATCAGCCCCAGCATTTT. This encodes CASSQRDNQPQHF.

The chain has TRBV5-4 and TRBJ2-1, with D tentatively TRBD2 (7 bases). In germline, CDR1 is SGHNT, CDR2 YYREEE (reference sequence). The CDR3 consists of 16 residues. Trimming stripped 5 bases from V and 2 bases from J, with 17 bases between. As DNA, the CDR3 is TGTGCCAGCAGTTCCGGGCGGGGGCCGACCTACAATGAGCAGTTCTTC. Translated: CASSSGRGPTYNEQFF.

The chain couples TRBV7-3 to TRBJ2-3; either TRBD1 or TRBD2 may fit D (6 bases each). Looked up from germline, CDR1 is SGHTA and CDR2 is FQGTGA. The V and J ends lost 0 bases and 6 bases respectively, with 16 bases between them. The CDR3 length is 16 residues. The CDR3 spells CASSLTTGAPVDTQYF. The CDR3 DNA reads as TGTGCCAGCAGCTTAACCACGGGGGCCCCAGTGGATACGCAGTATTTT.

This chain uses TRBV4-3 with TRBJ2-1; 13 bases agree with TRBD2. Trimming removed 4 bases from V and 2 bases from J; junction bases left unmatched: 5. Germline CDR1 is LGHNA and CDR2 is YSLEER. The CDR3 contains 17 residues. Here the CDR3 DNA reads TGCGCCAGCAGCCCCAGACTAGCGGGGGGTCCCTACAATGAGCAGTTCTTC. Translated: CASSPRLAGGPYNEQFF.

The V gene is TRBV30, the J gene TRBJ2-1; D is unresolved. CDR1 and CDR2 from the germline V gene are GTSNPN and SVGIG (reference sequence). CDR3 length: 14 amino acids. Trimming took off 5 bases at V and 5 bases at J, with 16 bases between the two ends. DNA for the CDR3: TGTGCCTGGCTCCCTCTCGCTAGGGACAATGAGCAGTTCTTC. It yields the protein CAWLPLARDNEQFF.

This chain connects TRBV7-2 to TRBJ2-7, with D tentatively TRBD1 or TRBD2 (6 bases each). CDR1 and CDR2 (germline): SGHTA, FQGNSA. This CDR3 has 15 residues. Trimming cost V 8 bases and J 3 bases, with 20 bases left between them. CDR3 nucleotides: TGTGCCAGCGGGGAGGACAGATCCTCCCGCTACGAGCAGTACTTC. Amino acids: CASGEDRSSRYEQYF.

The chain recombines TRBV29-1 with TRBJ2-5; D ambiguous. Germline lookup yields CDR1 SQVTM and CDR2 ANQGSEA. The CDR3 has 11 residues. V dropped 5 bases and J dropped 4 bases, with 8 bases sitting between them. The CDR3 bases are TGCAGCGTTCGGACCCTAGAGACCCAGTACTTC. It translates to CSVRTLETQYF.